The 4 T cell receptor beta chains presented below share a single source sample, sequenced in a study of T cells after yellow fever vaccination. TCRdb recomputed calls from the 5' RACE reads with MiXCR, one row per CDR3 protein. The sample contains some 150,000 distinct CDR3 sequences, roughly 9% of which appear only once. The starting material was CD8+ T cells sorted from PBMCs, obtained 45 days after the yellow fever booster vaccination. These receptor sequences come from a man aged 18 to 29 who received the YFV17D yellow fever vaccine.

V is TRBV11-2 and J is TRBJ2-7, with no clear D. The V and J ends lost 3 bases and 6 bases respectively, with 3 bases between them. The CDR3 is 10 residues long. Germline V gives CDR1 SGHAT, CDR2 FQNNGV. The CDR3 loop is CASSLGEQYF. The CDR3 DNA reads as TGTGCCAGCAGCTTGGGCGAGCAGTACTTC.

The genes are TRBV7-6 and TRBJ1-1; D call uncertain. Trimming removed 7 bases at V and 0 bases at J, with 6 bases between. This CDR3 region has 12 residues. CDR1 and CDR2 from the germline V gene are SGHVS and FNYEAQ. CDR3 residues: CASMGMNTEAFF. CDR3 sequence (DNA): TGTGCCAGCATGGGAATGAACACTGAAGCTTTCTTT.

This sequence joins TRBV30 and TRBJ2-4; D is unclear. Germline V CDR1 and CDR2: GTSNPN, SVGIG (reference sequence). This CDR3 has 12 amino acids. The ends were cut back, 6 bases at V and 4 bases at J, with 10 bases in the middle. The DNA of the CDR3 is TGTGCCTGCCTGGACGGAAAAAACATTCAGTACTTC. Translating it yields CACLDGKNIQYF.

This clonotype was observed a handful of times. V gene TRBV27 combines with J gene TRBJ1-1; D uncertain. Trimming took off 10 bases at V and 0 bases at J, with 18 bases between the two ends. Germline lookup yields CDR1 MNHEY and CDR2 SMNVEV (reference sequence). The CDR3 totals 15 residues. The CDR3 region is CATWPGPYMNTEAFF. The CDR3 DNA reads as TGTGCCACCTGGCCCGGGCCTTACATGAACACTGAAGCTTTCTTT.